This T cell receptor beta chain was recovered during a study of T cell repertoires in cytomegalovirus infection. From the reads, TCRdb called clonotypes with MiXCR, one entry per CDR3 protein. The table has approximately 990,000 distinct CDR3 sequences, roughly 30% seen once. CDR1 and CDR2 (germline): SGHDT, YYEEEE. Trimming took 5 bases from V and 1 from J; bases not matched to a gene: 7. The CDR3 runs 15 residues. This clonotype has more than one count but fewer than ten. The antigen is not known. Sequencing used cultured CD8+ T cells from PBMCs, obtained from culture after CMV antigen stimulation. This rearrangement joins TRBV5-6 to TRBJ2-5; 8 nucleotides line up with TRBD2. The clonotype comes from a human donor in good health (CMV status not recorded). Some clones in this sample may be carry-over from other donors' samples. The CDR3: CASRDGGGPQETQYF. The CDR3 DNA follows: TGTGCCAGCAGGGACGGGGGGGGGCCCCAAGAGACCCAGTACTTC.